What follows are 23 T cell receptor beta chains derived from one specimen sequenced in a study of regulatory T cells in long-lasting Graves disease. Arm-PCR of CDR3 regions and iRepertoire HTBI primers were the basis on which TCR beta libraries were built. TCRdb reprocessed the multiplex PCR reads via MiXCR and lists one record per CDR3 protein. The table lists about 620,000 distinct CDR3 sequences, approximately 15% of them singletons. As for time point: newly diagnosed GD, antithyroid drugs for less than 3 months. Extracted PBMC RNA gave rise to the TCR library. The same data also contributed to another study, on T cells in Graves' hyperthyroidism and ophthalmopathy.

The sample here was peripheral blood mononuclear cells (PBMCs), taken at new diagnosis, from a patient treated with antithyroid drugs. The receptor source for this set is a woman aged 25 to 39 with Graves disease.

This clonotype was detected a few times. The chain links TRBV20-1 to TRBJ2-2; a weak D match, TRBD1 (5 bases). Germline CDR1 reads DFQATT; CDR2 reads SNEGSKA (reference sequence). The CDR3 totals 14 residues. CDR3 in amino acids: CSTRAPTNTGELFF. DNA of the CDR3: TGCAGCACCAGGGCCCCTACGAACACCGGGGAGCTGTTTTTT.

This clonotype has ten or more counts. The chain couples TRBV29-1 to TRBJ1-3, with D unresolved. The germline CDR1 and CDR2 sequences are SQVTM and ANQGSEA. The germline V and J ends were trimmed by 3 bases and 3 bases, with 6 bases remaining between them. The length of the CDR3 is 12 residues. The CDR3 here is CSVETLGNTIYF. The CDR3 DNA is TGCAGCGTTGAGACCCTTGGAAACACCATATATTTT. Full variable domain (outside the CDR3, taken from reference TRBV29-1 and TRBJ1-3): SAVISQKPSRDICQRGTSLTIQCQVDSQVTMMFWYRQQPGQSLTLIATANQGSEATYESGFVIDKFPISRPNLTFSTLTVSNMSPEDSSIYLCSVETLGNTIYFGEGSWLTVV.

A single count supports this clonotype. A much larger clone lies a single base off, so this may be a read error. The chain couples TRBV6-2 or TRBV6-3 to TRBJ1-6, with a tentative D call TRBD1 (5 bases). Germline values: CDR1 MNHEY, CDR2 SVGEGT. CDR3 length equals 15 residues. V lost 5 bases to trimming and J lost 8 bases, with 16 bases between them. The CDR3 DNA reads TGTGCCAGCAGTACCCACGGGGGAAATGATTCACCCCTCCACTTT. It specifies CASSTHGGNDSPLHF.

Many counts were recorded for this clonotype. The chain combines TRBV24-1 with TRBJ2-7; 10 bases agree with TRBD1. The CDR3 extends over 16 amino acids. Germline lookup yields CDR1 KGHDR and CDR2 SFDVKD. J lost 3 bases, V lost 5 bases, and 9 bases had no gene match. CDR3 protein: CATSAGSDRGFYEQYF. The CDR3 region has the DNA TGTGCCACCAGTGCCGGCTCGGACAGGGGGTTCTACGAGCAGTACTTC.

This clonotype was counted many times. The genes are TRBV6-1 and TRBJ2-1; 9 bases align to TRBD2. Germline V gives CDR1 MNHNS, CDR2 SASEGT. CDR3 size: 15 residues. Trimming cost V 3 bases and J 7 bases; bases outside gene matches: 7. CDR3 loop: CASSELAGDKNEQFF. The DNA of the CDR3 is TGTGCCAGCAGTGAGTTAGCGGGAGATAAAAATGAGCAGTTCTTC.

The chain links TRBV6-1 to TRBJ1-6; D not resolved. Trimming took 1 base from V and 7 from J, leaving 17 bases between them. Looked up from germline, CDR1 is MNHNS and CDR2 is SASEGT. The CDR3 loop spans 17 amino acids. The CDR3 DNA reads TGTGCCAGCAGTGAAGAGGTGGGTCCGGAGTGGAATTCACCCCTCCACTTT. This translates into CASSEEVGPEWNSPLHF.

This clonotype was seen a handful of times. This rearrangement joins TRBV5-1 to TRBJ1-5, with TRBD1 as a possible D gene (5 bases). V was trimmed by 0 bases and J by 7 bases, leaving 14 bases between them. Germline lookup yields CDR1 SGHRS and CDR2 YFSETQ. This CDR3 contains 15 residues. CDR3 nucleotide sequence: TGCGCCAGCAGCTTGGGGGGGGGTACAGAGCAGCCCCAGCATTTT. Its translation: CASSLGGGTEQPQHF.

With respect to this clonotype: A much larger clonotype is one base distant, so this may be a read error. J is TRBJ1-4 and V is TRBV6-1; the match to TRBD1 covers 9 bases. Germline V gives CDR1 MNHNS, CDR2 SASEGT. The length of the CDR3 is 13 residues. CDR3 bases: TGTACCAGCACGGGACAGGGATGGGAAAAACTGTTTTTT. Amino acids: CTSTGQGWEKLFF.

The chain couples TRBV7-3 to TRBJ2-1; 8 positions agree with TRBD2. There are 15 residues in the CDR3. The trim removed 2 bases at V and 5 bases at J, leaving 5 bases unmatched. Germline V gene data show CDR1 as SGHTA and CDR2 as FQGTGA. The CDR3 coding sequence is TGTGCCAGCAGCTTATCGGGACTAGATAACAATGAGCAGTTCTTC. Protein product: CASSLSGLDNNEQFF. Supplemented by reference TRBV7-3 and TRBJ2-1, the full variable domain reads GAGVSQTPSNKVTEKGKYVELRCDPISGHTALYWYRQSLGQGPEFLIYFQGTGAADDSGLPNDRFFAVRPEGSVSTLKIQRTERGDSAVYLCASSLSGLDNNEQFFGPGTRLTVL.

This clonotype appeared a few times. The rearrangement joins TRBV7-9 to TRBJ2-7, with 10 bases lining up with TRBD1. There are 17 residues in the CDR3. V shed 5 bases and J 5 bases; nucleotides not matched to a gene: 15. Germline V gene sequence: CDR1 SEHNR, CDR2 FQNEAQ (reference sequence). The CDR3 region is CASSHPGPGQGTDEQYF. As DNA, the CDR3 is TGTGCCAGCAGCCACCCCGGCCCGGGACAGGGGACCGACGAGCAGTACTTC.

For this clonotype: Being one base from a much bigger clone, this may be a read error. The V and J genes are TRBV7-6 and TRBJ2-7; possible D gene TRBD1, 6 bases. There are 16 residues in the CDR3. Per germline, CDR1 SGHVS and CDR2 FNYEAQ. Between the trimmed V and J ends, which lost 0 bases and 7 bases, there was a span of 19 bases. The CDR3 here is CASSLAWGQGYNEQYF. The CDR3 bases are TGTGCCAGCAGCTTAGCGTGGGGACAAGGATACAATGAGCAGTACTTC.

This clonotype has a handful of counts. The J gene is TRBJ2-4, the V gene TRBV27; 12 nucleotides agree with TRBD2. Germline V CDR1 and CDR2: MNHEY, SMNVEV (reference sequence). The V gene end was trimmed by 10 bases and the J gene end by 5 bases; junction bases not matched to a gene: 6. CDR3 length equals 14 residues. Written as DNA, the CDR3 is TGTGCCACCCGACTAGCGGGAGTACAAAACATTCAGTACTTC. Amino acid sequence: CATRLAGVQNIQYF.

The chain is built from TRBV19 and TRBJ2-6; D is ambiguous. This CDR3 contains 19 residues. Deletions cut 7 bases from V and 1 base from J, with 23 bases between. In germline, CDR1 is LNHDA, CDR2 SQIVND (reference sequence). The CDR3 spells CASTHSHQYLLSGANVLTF. CDR3 bases: TGTGCCAGTACACATTCCCACCAGTATTTGCTTTCTGGGGCCAACGTCCTGACTTTC.

Points on this clonotype: A much larger clone lies a single base off, so this may be a read error. The final CDR3 position lacks the conserved phenylalanine or tryptophan, pointing to a likely read error. The chain combines TRBV28 with TRBJ2-7, with D hard to call. CDR1 is MDHEN and CDR2 is SYDVKM in the germline V gene. V was shortened by 6 bases and J by 0 bases, with 9 bases between the two germline ends. The CDR3 has 13 residues. The chain's CDR3 is CASSFTNSYEQYS. CDR3 nucleotides: TGTGCCAGCAGCTTTACTAACTCCTACGAGCAGTACTCC.

The gene calls are TRBV6-6 and TRBJ1-1, with D tentatively TRBD1 (5 bases). Between the trimmed V and J ends, which lost 0 bases and 8 bases, there was a span of 7 bases. The CDR3 covers 12 residues. The germline CDR1 and CDR2 sequences are MNHNY and SVGAGI (reference sequence). CDR3 region: CASSYSGREAFF. CDR3 in DNA: TGTGCCAGCAGTTACTCGGGACGGGAAGCTTTCTTT.

The rearrangement links TRBV30 to TRBJ2-1; D not certain. V was shortened by 7 bases and J by 0 bases, with 10 bases between the two germline ends. The germline V gene has CDR1 GTSNPN and CDR2 SVGIG (reference sequence). The CDR3 loop spans 13 amino acids. This chain's CDR3 is CAFGRSSYNEQFF. The DNA for the CDR3 is TGTGCCTTCGGCCGTAGCTCCTACAATGAGCAGTTCTTC.

This clonotype has a count of ten or more. The chain joins TRBV20-1 to TRBJ1-1; no definite D call. V was clipped by 0 bases and J by 1 base, with 9 bases between them. Germline CDR1 and CDR2: DFQATT and SNEGSKA (reference sequence). CDR3 size: 14 residues. The CDR3 protein is CSARDPIGNTEAFF. The CDR3 nucleotides are TGCAGTGCTAGAGATCCTATAGGGAACACTGAAGCTTTCTTT.

V usage is TRBV19 and J usage is TRBJ1-5; TRBD1 agrees at 8 bases. After removal of 4 bases from V and 6 bases from J, the junction contained 8 bases not matched to a gene. CDR1 and CDR2 (germline): LNHDA, SQIVND (reference sequence). This CDR3 region has 15 residues. The CDR3 DNA reads TGTGCCAGTAGTACGTCCGGACAGGGATCTCAGCCCCAGCATTTT. Its protein product is CASSTSGQGSQPQHF.

In regard to this clonotype: This may be a read error: a much more frequent sequence differs by one nucleotide. The V and J genes are TRBV28 and TRBJ1-5; D ambiguous. V gave up 10 bases and J gave up 2 bases, with 18 bases separating them. The CDR3 has 15 amino acids. CDR1 MDHEN and CDR2 SYDVKM come from the germline V gene. CDR3 residues: CATFGRPGGNQPQHF. The CDR3 nucleotides are TGTGCCACCTTCGGGAGACCCGGGGGCAATCAGCCCCAGCATTTT.

The rearrangement uses TRBV6-2 or TRBV6-3 and TRBJ1-1, with D perhaps TRBD1 (5 bases). The CDR3 is 17 amino acids. V dropped 7 bases and J dropped 1 base, with 22 bases sitting between them. Germline-derived CDR1 and CDR2 are MNHEY and SVGEGT. The CDR3 region has the DNA TGTGCCAGCAAGCCTGCAGGGTACGGTTTCCCGAACACTGAAGCTTTCTTT. Amino acid sequence: CASKPAGYGFPNTEAFF.

This clonotype was detected ten times or more. The genes are TRBV6-1 and TRBJ2-3; a possible D gene is TRBD1 (6 bases). This CDR3 contains 13 residues. Trimming took off 0 bases at V and 10 bases at J, with 11 bases between the two ends. Germline V gene lookup returns CDR1 MNHNS and CDR2 SASEGT. The DNA for the CDR3 is TGTGCCAGCAGTGAAGCGGGGGCAGAGTCGCAGTATTTT. Protein sequence: CASSEAGAESQYF.

This clonotype has ten or more counts. V gene TRBV18 combines with J gene TRBJ2-3; unclear D gene. The CDR3 consists of 11 residues. CDR1 is KGHSH, CDR2 LQKENI, per germline. V was clipped by 3 bases and J by 9 bases, with 7 bases between them. The CDR3 bases are TGTGCCAGCTCACCGGGCAACACGCAGTATTTT. Translated: CASSPGNTQYF. Drawing the rest from reference TRBV18 and TRBJ2-3, the complete variable domain is NAGVMQNPRHLVRRRGQEARLRCSPMKGHSHVYWYRQLPEEGLKFMVYLQKENIIDESGMPKERFSAEFPKEGPSILRIQQVVRGDSAAYFCASSPGNTQYFGPGTRLTVL.

This clonotype was seen repeatedly, ten times or more. The rearrangement joins TRBV29-1 to TRBJ1-1; 9 bases align to TRBD1. CDR3 length: 12 residues. CDR1 and CDR2 from the germline V gene are SQVTM and ANQGSEA. J lost 12 bases, V lost 7 bases, and 12 bases had no gene match. The DNA for the CDR3 is TGCAGCGCTGGAACCGGGACAGGGACAACTTTCTTT. Residues: CSAGTGTGTTFF.